Included here is one T cell receptor beta chain sequence, with context. Then a second PCR, running about 7 to 11 cycles, was carried out with a sample-barcoded 5' primer and a J-beta primer mix. TCRdb redid the calling of the 5' RACE reads with MiXCR, one entry per CDR3 protein. This table holds approximately 1.5 million distinct CDR3 sequences, about 35% found once. These data are taken from a study of blood T cells in healthy people across ages. The material sequenced was blood. This receptor was obtained from a woman aged 30 to 39 in good health.

CDR3 bases: TGTGCCATCCAGGACAAGGCTGAGGAGCTGTTTTTT. It is translated as CAIQDKAEELFF. This chain links TRBV10-3 with TRBJ2-2; D may be TRBD1 (5 bases). The ends were cut back, 8 bases at V and 10 bases at J, with 14 bases in the middle. Germline V lookup: CDR1 ENHRY, CDR2 SYGVKD. The CDR3 has 12 residues.